This T cell receptor beta chain was documented in a study of Ad26.COV2.S vaccination and SARS-CoV-2 variants. For the study at large: Of the COV1001 trial arms, the Ad26.COV2.S arm included the donor.

As to treatment: about 20 received Ad26.COV2.S at low or high dose, single or two shots; 5 received placebo; per-sample allocation not given. Sample collection was performed on day 63 after the first vaccine or placebo injection. This Boston cohort included adults aged 18-55 years. Expressing Wuhan-strain SARS-CoV-2 spike, an Ad26 vector served as the vaccine. Here immunoSEQ multiplex PCR was the method, and the copy in TCRdb shows in-frame clones only, minus some. The sample includes around 300,000 clones, approximately 90% of them seen just once. Turning to this clone: The antigen remains undetermined.

CDR1 and CDR2 (germline): SQVTM, ANQGSEA. Trimming pared 1 base from V and 4 bases from J, leaving 10 bases between. This CDR3 has 13 residues. General observations from the study: Post-vaccination spike-specific CD8+ and CD4+ T cell responses reportedly had substantial breadth.

The source is a person aged 18-60 years who received the Ad26.COV2.S COVID-19 vaccine or a placebo. The chain has TRBV29-1 and TRBJ2-5; the D gene is possibly TRBD1 (5 bases). The material sequenced was peripheral blood, taken in a trial of Ad26.COV2.S vaccine versus placebo. CDR3 coding DNA: TGCAGCGTTGAAGTAGCAGGGCGAGAGACCCAGTACTTC. Its protein product is CSVEVAGRETQYF.